A single sample gave rise to the 10 T cell receptor beta chains below, sequenced in a study of technical replicates of blood from several donors. Some clones are missing from TCRdb's copy, which holds only in-frame ones; the method was immunoSEQ multiplex PCR. The sample shows some 74,000 clones, around nine tenths of them seen only once. The sequenced sample was T cells isolated from PBMCs. The receptors derive from a human donor in good health.

The chain is built from TRBV5-5 and TRBJ1-1; weak D call: TRBD1 (6 bases). V lost 2 bases and J 4 bases, leaving 21 bases between the germline ends. The CDR3 is 17 amino acids. CDR1 and CDR2 from the germline V gene are SGHKS and YYEKEE (reference sequence). The CDR3 sequence is CASSFGFRGARVTEAFF. The CDR3 bases are TGTGCCAGCAGCTTCGGGTTCAGGGGCGCACGGGTCACTGAAGCTTTCTTT. Based on the CDR3 plus reference TRBV5-5 and TRBJ1-1, the full variable domain is DAGVTQSPTHLIKTRGQQVTLRCSPISGHKSVSWYQQVLGQGPQFIFQYYEKEERGRGNFPDRFSARQFPNYSSELNVNALLLGDSALYLCASSFGFRGARVTEAFFGQGTRLTVV.

The chain recombines TRBV21-1 with TRBJ2-4; the D call in the table, TRBD2, was not verified against the DNA. TRBV21-1 is classified as a pseudogene. This CDR3 spans 17 amino acids. The CDR3 DNA reads as TGTGCCAGCAGCACCCAACTAGCGGGAGGGCGGGGAAACATTCAGTACTTC. It specifies CASSTQLAGGRGNIQYF.

The chain is built from TRBV19 and TRBJ2-7; 12 nucleotides match TRBD1. The germline gives CDR1 LNHDA, CDR2 SQIVND (reference sequence). Trimming cost V 4 bases and J 6 bases; bases outside gene matches: 7. The CDR3 totals 15 residues. The CDR3 here is CASSNQGTGGFEQYF. DNA for the CDR3: TGTGCCAGTAGTAACCAGGGGACAGGGGGCTTCGAGCAGTACTTC.

The V gene is TRBV10-3, the J gene TRBJ2-1; 9 nucleotides agree with TRBD2. The V gene's germline CDR1 is ENHRY and CDR2 SYGVKD. Trimming took 5 bases from V and 7 from J; bases not matched to a gene: 6. There are 14 residues in the CDR3. CDR3 amino acids: CAISMGLAFNEQFF. In nucleotides, the CDR3 is TGTGCCATCAGTATGGGACTAGCATTTAATGAGCAGTTCTTC.

This clone was counted a single time. The V gene is TRBV28, the J gene TRBJ2-2; the D gene is possibly TRBD2 (7 bases). Deletions cut 5 bases from V and 3 bases from J, with 19 bases between. The CDR3 totals 17 residues. Germline V gives CDR1 MDHEN, CDR2 SYDVKM. CDR3 sequence (DNA): TGTGCCAGCAGTGTCTCAGGGGCGGGAGTGTACACCGGGGAGCTGTTTTTT. Residues: CASSVSGAGVYTGELFF.

V gene TRBV7-2 combines with J gene TRBJ1-4; D perhaps matches TRBD1 (6 bases). The CDR3 has 16 amino acids. The V gene's germline CDR1 is SGHTA and CDR2 FQGNSA. V lost 7 bases, J lost 3 bases, and 18 bases lay in between. CDR3 region: CASTSESGQSNEKLFF. The DNA of the CDR3 is TGTGCCAGCACCTCTGAGTCTGGACAGTCTAATGAAAAACTGTTTTTT.

The chain carries TRBV5-1 and TRBJ1-2, with D perhaps matching TRBD1 (5 bases). Per germline, CDR1 SGHRS and CDR2 YFSETQ. This CDR3 is built from 15 residues. V was shortened by 0 bases and J by 4 bases, with 13 bases between the two germline ends. The CDR3 protein is CASSLEAGMAYGYTF. CDR3 coding DNA: TGCGCCAGCAGCTTGGAAGCAGGGATGGCCTATGGCTACACCTTC.

The genes are TRBV30 and TRBJ2-2; D remains ambiguous. CDR1 and CDR2 from the germline V gene are GTSNPN and SVGIG (reference sequence). The V end lost 0 bases, the J end lost 2 bases, and 7 bases lay between the germline ends. The length of the CDR3 is 14 residues. CDR3 nucleotides: TGTGCCTGGAGTGTAAATCCTAACACCGGGGAGCTGTTTTTT. Protein sequence: CAWSVNPNTGELFF.

V usage is TRBV4-2 and J usage is TRBJ2-2; TRBD2 matches 10 bases. Trimming cost V 1 base and J 4 bases; bases outside gene matches: 12. The CDR3 sequence is 19 residues long. The germline V gene has CDR1 LGHNA and CDR2 YNFKEQ. For the CDR3, the DNA is TGTGCCAGCAGCCAAGTAGGTCGAGCGGGAGGGCCGGGCACCGGGGAGCTGTTTTTT. Protein sequence: CASSQVGRAGGPGTGELFF.

This rearrangement joins TRBV2 to TRBJ2-3; the match to TRBD2 covers 7 bases. The J segment lost 4 bases and the V segment lost 4 bases, leaving 8 bases of the junction unmatched. Germline V gene data show CDR1 as SNHLY and CDR2 as FYNNEI. The CDR3 runs 15 residues. CDR3 sequence: CASSGGPSGADTQYF. DNA for the CDR3: TGTGCCAGCAGTGGGGGCCCTAGCGGAGCAGATACGCAGTATTTT.